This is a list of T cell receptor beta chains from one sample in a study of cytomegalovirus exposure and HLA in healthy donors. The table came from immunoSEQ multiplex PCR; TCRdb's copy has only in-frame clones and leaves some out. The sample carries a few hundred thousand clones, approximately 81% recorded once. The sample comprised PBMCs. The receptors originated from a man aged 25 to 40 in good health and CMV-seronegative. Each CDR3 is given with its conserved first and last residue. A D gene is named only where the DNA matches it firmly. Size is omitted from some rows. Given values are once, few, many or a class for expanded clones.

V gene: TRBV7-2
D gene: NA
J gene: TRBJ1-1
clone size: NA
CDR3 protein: CASSLEGGRKTEAFF
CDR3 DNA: TGTGCCAGCAGCTTAGAGGGGGGGAGGAAAACTGAAGCTTTCTTT

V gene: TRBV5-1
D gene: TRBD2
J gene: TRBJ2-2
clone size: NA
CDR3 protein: CASGLAGGQGGELFF
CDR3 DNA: TGCGCCAGCGGACTAGCGGGGGGGCAAGGCGGGGAGCTGTTTTTT

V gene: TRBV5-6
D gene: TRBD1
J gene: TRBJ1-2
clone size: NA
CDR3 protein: CASRAGTGIYGYTF
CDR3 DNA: TGTGCCAGCAGAGCCGGGACAGGGATCTATGGCTACACCTTC

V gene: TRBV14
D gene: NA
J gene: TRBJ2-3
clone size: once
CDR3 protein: CASSPGPVGGGTDTQYF
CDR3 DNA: TGTGCCAGCAGCCCCGGTCCCGTCGGGGGTGGAACAGATACGCAGTATTTT

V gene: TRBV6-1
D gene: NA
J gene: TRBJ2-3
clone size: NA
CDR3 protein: CASSEAELRGREDTQYF
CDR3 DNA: TGTGCCAGCAGTGAAGCGGAGCTCCGGGGGCGGGAGGATACGCAGTATTTT

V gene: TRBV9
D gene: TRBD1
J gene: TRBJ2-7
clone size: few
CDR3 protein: CASSPTQGASYEQYF
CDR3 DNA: TGTGCCAGCAGCCCAACCCAGGGGGCCAGCTACGAGCAGTACTTC

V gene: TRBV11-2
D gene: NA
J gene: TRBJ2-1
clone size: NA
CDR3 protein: CASSPGETYNEQFF
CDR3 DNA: TGTGCCAGCAGCCCGGGGGAGACCTACAATGAGCAGTTCTTC

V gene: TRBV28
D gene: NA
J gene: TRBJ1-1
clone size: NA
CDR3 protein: CASRRQNTEAFF
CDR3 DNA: TGTGCCAGCAGGCGGCAGAACACTGAAGCTTTCTTT

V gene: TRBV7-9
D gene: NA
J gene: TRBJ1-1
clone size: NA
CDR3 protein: CASSPPKRTNTEAFF
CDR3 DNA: TGTGCCAGCAGCCCCCCCAAGCGGACGAACACTGAAGCTTTCTTT

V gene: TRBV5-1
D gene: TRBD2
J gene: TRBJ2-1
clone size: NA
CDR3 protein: CASSLAYERGGSSEQFF
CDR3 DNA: TGCGCCAGCAGCTTGGCCTATGAGCGGGGGGGCTCGAGTGAGCAGTTCTTC

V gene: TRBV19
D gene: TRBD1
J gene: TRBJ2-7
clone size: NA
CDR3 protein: CASSTPGQGSYEQYF
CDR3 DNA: TGTGCCAGTAGTACACCGGGACAGGGATCCTACGAGCAGTACTTC

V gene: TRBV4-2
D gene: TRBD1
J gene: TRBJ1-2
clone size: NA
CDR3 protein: CASSQAGDRDGYTF
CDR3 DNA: TGTGCCAGCAGCCAAGCCGGGGACAGGGATGGCTACACCTTC

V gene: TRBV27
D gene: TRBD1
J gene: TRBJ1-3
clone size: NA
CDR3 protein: CASSSDRGPRSGNTIYF
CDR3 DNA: TGTGCCAGCAGTTCCGACAGGGGTCCCCGCTCTGGAAACACCATATATTTT

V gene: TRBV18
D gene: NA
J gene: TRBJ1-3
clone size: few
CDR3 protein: CASSPMDSASGNTIYF
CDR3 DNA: TGTGCCAGCTCACCCATGGACAGTGCCTCTGGAAACACCATATATTTT

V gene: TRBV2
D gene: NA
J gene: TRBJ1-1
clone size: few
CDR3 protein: CASYEDTEAFF
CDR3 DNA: TGTGCCAGCTATGAGGACACTGAAGCTTTCTTT

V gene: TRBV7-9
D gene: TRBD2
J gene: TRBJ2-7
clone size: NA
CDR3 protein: CSSSLPAGTSNEQYF
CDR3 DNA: TGTTCCAGCAGCTTACCCGCCGGGACTAGCAACGAGCAGTACTTC

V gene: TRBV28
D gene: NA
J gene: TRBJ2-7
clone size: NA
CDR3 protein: CASSTSTATYEQYF
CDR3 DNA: TGTGCCAGCAGTACCTCCACCGCTACCTACGAGCAGTACTTC

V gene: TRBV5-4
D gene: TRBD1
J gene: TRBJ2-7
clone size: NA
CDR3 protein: CASSFGTGRNEQYF
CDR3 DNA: TGTGCCAGCAGCTTCGGGACAGGGAGAAACGAGCAGTACTTC

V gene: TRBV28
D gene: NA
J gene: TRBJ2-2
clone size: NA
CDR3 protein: CASTGSAGELFF
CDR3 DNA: TGTGCCAGCACGGGGAGCGCCGGGGAGCTGTTTTTT

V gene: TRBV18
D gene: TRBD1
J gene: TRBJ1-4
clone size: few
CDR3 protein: CASSTRQGAANEKLFF
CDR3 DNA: TGTGCCAGCTCAACGCGACAGGGGGCCGCTAATGAAAAACTGTTTTTT

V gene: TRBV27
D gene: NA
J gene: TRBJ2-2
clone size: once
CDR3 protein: CATQGGTGELFF
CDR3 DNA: TGTGCCACCCAGGGGGGCACCGGGGAGCTGTTTTTT

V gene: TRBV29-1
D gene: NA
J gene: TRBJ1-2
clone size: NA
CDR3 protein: CSVELGGNGYTF
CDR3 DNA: TGCAGCGTTGAATTGGGAGGGAATGGCTACACCTTC

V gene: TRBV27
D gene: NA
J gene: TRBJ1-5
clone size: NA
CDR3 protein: CASSLSRVDQPQHF
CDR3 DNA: TGTGCCAGCAGTTTATCGCGGGTAGATCAGCCCCAGCATTTT

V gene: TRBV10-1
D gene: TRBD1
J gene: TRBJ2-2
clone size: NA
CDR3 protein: CASSRDRKTGELFF
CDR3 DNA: TGCGCCAGCTCCCGGGACAGAAAGACCGGGGAGCTGTTTTTT

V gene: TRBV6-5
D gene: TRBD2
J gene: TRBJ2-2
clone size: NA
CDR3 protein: CASRRTSGNTGELFF
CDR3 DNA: TGTGCCAGCAGGAGGACTAGCGGGAACACCGGGGAGCTGTTTTTT

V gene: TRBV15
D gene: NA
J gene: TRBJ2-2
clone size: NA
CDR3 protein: CATSREQEIGELFF
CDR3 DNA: TGTGCCACCAGCAGGGAACAGGAAATCGGGGAGCTGTTTTTT

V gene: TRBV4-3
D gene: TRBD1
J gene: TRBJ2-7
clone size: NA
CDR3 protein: CASSQDPDRGYNRYF
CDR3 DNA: TGCGCCAGCAGCCAAGATCCGGACAGGGGGTATAATCGGTACTTC

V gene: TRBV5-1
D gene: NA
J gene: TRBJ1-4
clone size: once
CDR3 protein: CASSPDYREKLFF
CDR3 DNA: TGCGCCAGCAGCCCGGATTACAGGGAAAAACTGTTTTTT

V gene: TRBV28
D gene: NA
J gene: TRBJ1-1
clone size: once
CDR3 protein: CASSLPTANTEAFF
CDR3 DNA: TGTGCCAGCAGTTTGCCGACAGCGAACACTGAAGCTTTCTTT

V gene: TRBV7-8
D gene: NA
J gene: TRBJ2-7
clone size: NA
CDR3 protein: CASSPRDWLYYEQYF
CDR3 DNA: TGTGCCAGCAGCCCGCGGGACTGGCTTTACTACGAGCAGTACTTC

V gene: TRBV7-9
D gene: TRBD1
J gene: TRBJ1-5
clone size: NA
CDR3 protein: CASSLGQGVQPQHF
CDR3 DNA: TGTGCCAGCAGCTTAGGACAGGGGGTCCAGCCCCAGCATTTT

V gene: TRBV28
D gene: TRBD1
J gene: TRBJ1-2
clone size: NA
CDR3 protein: CASSLGGQRIYGYTF
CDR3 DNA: TGTGCCAGCAGTTTAGGGGGACAGAGAATCTATGGCTACACCTTC

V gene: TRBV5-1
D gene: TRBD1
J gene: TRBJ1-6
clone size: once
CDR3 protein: CASSLAEGQADGTYNSPLHF
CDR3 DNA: TGCGCCAGCAGCTTGGCCGAAGGACAGGCGGATGGGACCTATAATTCACCCCTCCACTTT

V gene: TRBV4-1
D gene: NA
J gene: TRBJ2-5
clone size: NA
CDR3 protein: CASSQVSAGLTPQETQYF
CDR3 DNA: TGCGCCAGCAGCCAAGTTTCAGCGGGCTTGACCCCCCAAGAGACCCAGTACTTC

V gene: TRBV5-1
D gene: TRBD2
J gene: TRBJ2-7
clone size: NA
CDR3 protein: CASSFSSGGGYEQYF
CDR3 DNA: TGCGCCAGCAGCTTCTCTAGCGGGGGGGGTTACGAGCAGTACTTC

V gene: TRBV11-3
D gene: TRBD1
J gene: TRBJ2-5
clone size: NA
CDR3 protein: CASSAGGGKETQYF
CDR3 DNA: TGTGCCAGCAGCGCAGGGGGTGGGAAAGAGACCCAGTACTTC

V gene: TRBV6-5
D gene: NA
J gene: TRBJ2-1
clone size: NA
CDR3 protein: CAAGASYNEQFF
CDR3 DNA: TGTGCCGCCGGAGCCTCCTACAATGAGCAGTTCTTC

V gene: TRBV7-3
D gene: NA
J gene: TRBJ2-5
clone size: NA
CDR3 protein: CASSLSGDQETQYF
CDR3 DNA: TGTGCCAGCAGCTTATCGGGTGATCAAGAGACCCAGTACTTC

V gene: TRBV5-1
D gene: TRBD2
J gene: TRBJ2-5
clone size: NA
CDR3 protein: CASSPSTSGYQETQYF
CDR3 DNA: TGCGCCAGCAGCCCGTCGACTAGCGGGTACCAAGAGACCCAGTACTTC

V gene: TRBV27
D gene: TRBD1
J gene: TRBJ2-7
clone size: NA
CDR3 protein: CASSLADRGYEQYF
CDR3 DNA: TGTGCCAGCAGTTTGGCGGACAGGGGCTACGAGCAGTACTTC

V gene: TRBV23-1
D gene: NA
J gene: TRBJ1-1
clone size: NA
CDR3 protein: CASSQFLPGHLNTEAFF
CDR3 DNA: TGCGCCAGCAGTCAATTCCTTCCGGGACATCTGAACACTGAAGCTTTCTTT

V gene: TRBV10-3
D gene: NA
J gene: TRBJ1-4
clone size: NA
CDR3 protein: CAISGGVGEKLFF
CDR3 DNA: TGTGCCATCAGTGGGGGAGTAGGCGAAAAACTGTTTTTT

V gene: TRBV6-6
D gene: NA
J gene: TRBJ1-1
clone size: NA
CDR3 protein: CASNEQVKEAFF
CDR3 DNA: TGTGCCAGCAACGAACAAGTCAAAGAAGCTTTCTTT